The clone carrying this TCR beta chain was seen a handful of times. Its antigen is not identified. TCRdb reanalysed the RACE reads using MiXCR and keeps one entry per CDR3 protein. This sample carries about 110,000 distinct CDR3 sequences, roughly 12% of them seen once, and the ten largest clones take 1.5% to 2%. This entry comes from a study of human T cells and chemical hapten exposure. The junction had 8 bases not matched to a gene; V was cut back by 0 bases and J by 6 bases. The germline CDR1 and CDR2 sequences are SGHNT and YYREEE (reference sequence). There are 15 residues in the CDR3. The time point was: pre-sensitization, week 0. The treatment here: therapeutic diphenylcyclopropenone sensitization with weekly scalp DPC. The study, taken as a whole, reports: Sensitization with DPC brought no change to TCRs above 1 in 1000 in frequency.

Sequences were derived from whole blood, sampled in connection with sensitization to the hapten diphenylcyclopropenone (DPC). The TCR sequence derives from a woman aged 45-60 years with alopecia areata. Some clones in this sample may be carry-over from other donors' samples. The chain couples TRBV5-4 to TRBJ2-7, with 8 bases fitting TRBD1. For the CDR3, the DNA is TGTGCCAGCAGCTTGGGGCAGGGGGCATTCGGCGAGCAGTACTTC. It codes for CASSLGQGAFGEQYF. The full variable domain, its missing parts supplied by reference TRBV5-4 and TRBJ2-7, is ETGVTQSPTHLIKTRGQQVTLRCSSQSGHNTVSWYQQALGQGPQFIFQYYREEENGRGNFPPRFSGLQFPNYSSELNVNALELDDSALYLCASSLGQGAFGEQYFGPGTRLTVT.